This T cell receptor (beta chain) was sequenced in a study of PD-L1 blockade in urothelial cancer. Study at large: Median blood clonality was about 0.086, with about 81,000 unique TCRs.

The time point denotes: pretreatment peripheral blood. The data were produced by immunoSEQ multiplex PCR, yet TCRdb's version contains in-frame clones alone and is incomplete. The sample gives 35,000 to 45,000 clones, about 88% of which show up once; roughly 25% is in the top ten. This material consisted of PBMCs, taken around atezolizumab (anti-PD-L1) treatment. The sequence was obtained from a donor aged 40 or over with urothelial cancer.

The CDR3 nucleotides read TGTGCCAGCAGCTTAGTCATGGGGACTAGTGAGATCTACGAGCAGTACTTC. This sequence encodes CASSLVMGTSEIYEQYF. The rearrangement links TRBV11-2 to TRBJ2-7; the match to TRBD2 covers 8 bases. Germline CDR1 reads SGHAT; CDR2 reads FQNNGV. V shed 1 base, J shed 3 bases, and the junction held 11 bases outside the gene matches. The CDR3 totals 17 residues.